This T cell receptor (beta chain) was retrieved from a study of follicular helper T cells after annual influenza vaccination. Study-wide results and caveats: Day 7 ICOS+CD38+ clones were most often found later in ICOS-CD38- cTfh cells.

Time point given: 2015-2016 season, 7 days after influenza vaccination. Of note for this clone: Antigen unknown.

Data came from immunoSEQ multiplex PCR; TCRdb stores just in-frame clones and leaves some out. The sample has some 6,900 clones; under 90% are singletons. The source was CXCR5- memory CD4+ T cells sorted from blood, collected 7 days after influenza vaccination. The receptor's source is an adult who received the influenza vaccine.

The CDR3 spells CAWSDRDLSLYEQYF. The CDR3 nucleotides read TGTGCCTGGAGTGACAGGGATTTGTCCCTCTACGAGCAGTACTTC. The chain employs TRBV30 and TRBJ2-7, with D possibly matching TRBD1 (6 bases). Trimming cost V 1 base and J 3 bases, with 16 bases left between them. The CDR3 spans 15 residues. Germline CDR1 GTSNPN, CDR2 SVGIG (reference sequence).